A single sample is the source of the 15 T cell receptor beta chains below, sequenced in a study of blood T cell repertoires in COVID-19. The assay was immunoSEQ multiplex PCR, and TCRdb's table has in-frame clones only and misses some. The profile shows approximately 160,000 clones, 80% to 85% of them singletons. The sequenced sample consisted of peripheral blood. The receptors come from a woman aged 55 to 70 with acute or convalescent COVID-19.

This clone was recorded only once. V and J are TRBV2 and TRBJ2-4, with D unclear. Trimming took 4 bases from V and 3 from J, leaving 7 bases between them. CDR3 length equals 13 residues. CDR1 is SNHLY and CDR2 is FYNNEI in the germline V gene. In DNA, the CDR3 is TGTGCCAGCAGTGTGGTCGGCAAAAACATTCAGTACTTC. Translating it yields CASSVVGKNIQYF.

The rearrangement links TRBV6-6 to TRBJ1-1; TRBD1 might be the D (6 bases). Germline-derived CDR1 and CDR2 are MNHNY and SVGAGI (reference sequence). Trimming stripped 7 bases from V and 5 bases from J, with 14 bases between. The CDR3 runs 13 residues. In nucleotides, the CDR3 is TGTGCCAGCACCGAGGGGGGGAGGACTGAAGCTTTCTTT. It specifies CASTEGGRTEAFF.

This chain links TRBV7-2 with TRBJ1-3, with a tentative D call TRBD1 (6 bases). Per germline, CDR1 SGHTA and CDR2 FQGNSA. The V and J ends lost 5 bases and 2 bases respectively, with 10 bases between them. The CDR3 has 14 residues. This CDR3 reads CASSPRTAGNTIYF. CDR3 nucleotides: TGTGCCAGCAGCCCTAGGACAGCTGGAAACACCATATATTTT.

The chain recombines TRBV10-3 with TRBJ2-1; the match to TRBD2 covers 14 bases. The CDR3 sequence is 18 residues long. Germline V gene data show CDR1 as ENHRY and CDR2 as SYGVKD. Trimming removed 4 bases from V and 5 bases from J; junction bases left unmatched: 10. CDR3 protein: CAISGLAGGPKHDNEQFF. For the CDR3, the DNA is TGTGCCATCAGTGGACTAGCGGGGGGGCCTAAGCACGACAATGAGCAGTTCTTC.

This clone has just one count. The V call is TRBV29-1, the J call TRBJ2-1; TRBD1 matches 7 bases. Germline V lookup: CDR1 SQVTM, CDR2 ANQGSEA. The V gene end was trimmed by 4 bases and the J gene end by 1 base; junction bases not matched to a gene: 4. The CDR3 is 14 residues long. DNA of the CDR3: TGCAGCGTTGCGGGACAGCTATCCTACAATGAGCAGTTCTTC. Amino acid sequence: CSVAGQLSYNEQFF.

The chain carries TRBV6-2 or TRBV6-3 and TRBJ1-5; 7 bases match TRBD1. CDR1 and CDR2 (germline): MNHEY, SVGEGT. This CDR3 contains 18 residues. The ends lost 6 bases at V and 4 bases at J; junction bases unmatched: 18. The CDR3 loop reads CASSHGGGGRSSNQPQHF. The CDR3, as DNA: TGTGCCAGCAGCCACGGAGGAGGGGGCAGATCCTCGAATCAGCCCCAGCATTTT.

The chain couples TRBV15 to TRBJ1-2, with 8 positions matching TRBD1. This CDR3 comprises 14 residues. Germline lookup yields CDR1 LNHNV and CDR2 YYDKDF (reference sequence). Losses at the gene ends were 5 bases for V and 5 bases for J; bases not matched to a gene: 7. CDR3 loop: CATSQDRGGYGYTF. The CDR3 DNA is TGTGCCACCAGCCAAGACAGGGGTGGATATGGCTACACCTTC. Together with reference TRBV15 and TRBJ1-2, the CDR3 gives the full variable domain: DAMVIQNPRYQVTQFGKPVTLSCSQTLNHNVMYWYQQKSSQAPKLLFHYYDKDFNNEADTPDNFQSRRPNTSFCFLDIRSPGLGDTAMYLCATSQDRGGYGYTFGSGTRLTVV.

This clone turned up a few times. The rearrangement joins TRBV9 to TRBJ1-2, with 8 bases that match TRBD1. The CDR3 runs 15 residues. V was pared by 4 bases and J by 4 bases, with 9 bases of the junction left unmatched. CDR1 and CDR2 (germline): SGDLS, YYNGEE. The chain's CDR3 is CASSSRQGMGYGYTF. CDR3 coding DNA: TGTGCCAGCAGCTCCCGACAGGGGATGGGCTATGGCTACACCTTC.

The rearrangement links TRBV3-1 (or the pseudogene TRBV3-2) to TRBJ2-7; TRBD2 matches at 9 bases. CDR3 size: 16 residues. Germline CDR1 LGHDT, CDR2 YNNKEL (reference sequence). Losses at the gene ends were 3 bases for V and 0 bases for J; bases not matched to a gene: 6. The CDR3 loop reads CASSHSSGGLSYEQYF. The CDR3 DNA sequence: TGTGCCAGCAGCCACTCGAGCGGGGGGCTCTCCTACGAGCAGTACTTC.

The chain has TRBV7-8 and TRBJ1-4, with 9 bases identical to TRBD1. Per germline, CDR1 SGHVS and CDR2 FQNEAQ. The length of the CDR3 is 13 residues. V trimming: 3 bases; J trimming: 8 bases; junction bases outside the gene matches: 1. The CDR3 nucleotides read TGTGCCAGCAGCTTTGACAGGGGGGAAAAACTGTTTTTT. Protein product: CASSFDRGEKLFF. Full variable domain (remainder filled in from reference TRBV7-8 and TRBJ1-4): GAGVSQSPRYKVAKRGQDVALRCDPISGHVSLFWYQQALGQGPEFLTYFQNEAQLDKSGLPSDRFFAERPEGSVSTLKIQRTQQEDSAVYLCASSFDRGEKLFFGSGTQLSVL.

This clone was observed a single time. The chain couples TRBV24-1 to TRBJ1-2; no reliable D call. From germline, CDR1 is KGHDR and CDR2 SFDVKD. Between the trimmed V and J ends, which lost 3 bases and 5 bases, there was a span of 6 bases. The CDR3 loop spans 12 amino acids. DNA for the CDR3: TGTGCCACCAGTGATCCGACATATGGCTACACCTTC. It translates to CATSDPTYGYTF.

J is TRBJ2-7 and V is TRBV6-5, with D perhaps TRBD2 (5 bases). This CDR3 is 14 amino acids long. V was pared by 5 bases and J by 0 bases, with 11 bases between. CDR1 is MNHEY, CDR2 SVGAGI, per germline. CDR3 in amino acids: CASSTTGISYEQYF. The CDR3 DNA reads TGTGCCAGCAGTACAACCGGGATCTCCTACGAGCAGTACTTC.

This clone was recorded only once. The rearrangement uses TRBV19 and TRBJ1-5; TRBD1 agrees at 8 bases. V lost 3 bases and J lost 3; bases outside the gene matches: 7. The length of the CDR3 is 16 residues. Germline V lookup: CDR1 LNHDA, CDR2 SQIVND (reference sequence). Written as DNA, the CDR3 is TGTGCCAGTAGTATTCAGACAGGGGCCTTCAATCAGCCCCAGCATTTT. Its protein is CASSIQTGAFNQPQHF.

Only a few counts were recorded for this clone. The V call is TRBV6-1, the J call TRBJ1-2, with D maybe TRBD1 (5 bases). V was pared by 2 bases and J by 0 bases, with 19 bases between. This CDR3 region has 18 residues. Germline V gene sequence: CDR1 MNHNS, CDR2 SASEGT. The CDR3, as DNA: TGTGCCAGCAGTGAAACCTGGGGGGGGATTTCTTCTAACTATGGCTACACCTTC. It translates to CASSETWGGISSNYGYTF.

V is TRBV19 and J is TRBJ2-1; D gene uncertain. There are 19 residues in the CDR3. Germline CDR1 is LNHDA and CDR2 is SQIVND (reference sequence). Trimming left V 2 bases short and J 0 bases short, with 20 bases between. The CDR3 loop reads CASSISLMFAASSYNEQFF. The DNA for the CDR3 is TGTGCCAGTAGTATATCCCTTATGTTTGCGGCTAGCTCCTACAATGAGCAGTTCTTC.